This T cell receptor beta chain is from a study of T cell responses to AZD1222 COVID-19 vaccine. Study in general: Analyses pooled second doses at about 4 or about 12 weeks. Findings and limits, study-wide: CD4 TCRs covered the whole spike, strongest at regions 160-218 and 743-854. Nearly half of spike-specific TCRs reportedly target unmutated variant regions. The donor cohort was predominantly white British with a female majority, and clonal diversity may have been underestimated.

This CDR3 has 15 amino acids. V was clipped by 1 base and J by 2 bases, with 11 bases between them. CDR1 and CDR2 from the germline V gene are SGHKS and YYEKEE (reference sequence). Method: immunoSEQ multiplex PCR; TCRdb's copy keeps in-frame clones and lacks some. The sample carries roughly 110,000 clones, approximately 90% recorded once. In regard to this clone: Its antigen is still unknown.

V gene TRBV5-5 combines with J gene TRBJ2-3, with D perhaps TRBD2 (7 bases). This receptor was obtained from an adult in good health. Here the sequenced sample was peripheral blood, taken on day 0 of AZD1222 vaccination. Written as DNA, the CDR3 is TGTGCCAGCAGCTTGAGGGGGGGAAACACAGATACGCAGTATTTT. It yields the protein CASSLRGGNTDTQYF.